The rows below give T cell receptor beta chains drawn from one sample of a study of T cells after yellow fever vaccination. TCRdb itself ran the 5' RACE reads through MiXCR, one entry per CDR3 protein. Among a few hundred thousand distinct CDR3 sequences, over 3.5% were seen once, and the ten largest hold approximately 20%. The sequencing used PBMCs, collected 15 days after the yellow fever booster vaccination. All receptors come from a man younger than 30 who received the YFV17D yellow fever vaccine. Both conserved end residues are part of each CDR3. The size entry is marked missing in some rows and otherwise reads once, few, many or a size class.

abundance | v_gene | CDR3aa
- | TRBV5-1 | CASSLGTAANYGYTF
many | TRBV6-1 | CASSPKRTGRDQPQHF
few | TRBV27 | CASKPRTGGVFREKLFF
many | TRBV12-3/TRBV12-4 | CASTPGALRSLPQHF
few | TRBV12-5 | CASGLALGQYNEQFF
- | TRBV12-3/TRBV12-4 | CASRGRHLQPQHF
few | TRBV20-1 | CSALFGVTDTQYF
many | TRBV18 | CASSPPSAASTDTQYF
- | TRBV13 | CASDRRGASSTDTQYF
few | TRBV11-3 | CASSRFTGSNTGELFF
- | TRBV7-9 | CASSYLGIAGYQETQYF
many | TRBV4-3 | CASSLRAGYEAFF
- | TRBV19 | CASSRLGSHGEKLFF
few | TRBV10-3 | CAITSTSGGQWGNEQFF
few | TRBV5-1 | CASSLSPGILTDTQYF
many | TRBV7-3 | CASSRDSSSGYTF
few | TRBV12-3/TRBV12-4 | CASLRVRETQYF
- | TRBV7-7 | CASSPTPGEKLFF
many | TRBV7-8 | CASSLFSRGDRTQYF
few | TRBV7-9 | CASVDVQETQYF
many | TRBV5-1 | CASSLSSGGIYEQFF
many | TRBV15 | CATSRDRRGGPTDTQYF
few | TRBV20-1 | CSASPSRWSNQPQHF
- | TRBV5-6 | CASSLPSAYNEQFF
many | TRBV12-3/TRBV12-4 | CASRRTGETEAFF
many | TRBV20-1 | CSAPRSTDTQYF
many | TRBV7-9 | CASSLSGGNNSPLHF
many | TRBV9 | CASSVSPSGTDTQYF
many | TRBV9 | CASSVDPKVNSPLHF